This is a list of T cell receptor beta chains from one sample in a study of blood T cell repertoires in COVID-19. TCRdb's table, derived via immunoSEQ multiplex PCR, lists solely in-frame clones and lacks some. The data show hundreds of thousands of clones, with over 70% seen just once and 7% to 10% held by the top ten. Sequencing used peripheral blood. The receptors were sampled from a woman in her fifties or sixties with acute or convalescent COVID-19. The conserved cysteine and the conserved F or W are not part of the CDR3 here.

v_call: TRBV5-1
j_call: TRBJ2-7
cdr3_aa: ASSVLVTYEQY

v_call: TRBV19
j_call: TRBJ1-1
cdr3_aa: ASSPPATKRTNEAF

v_call: TRBV11-3
j_call: TRBJ2-1
cdr3_aa: ASSLAGDYNEQF

v_call: TRBV5-5
j_call: TRBJ2-3
cdr3_aa: ASSSAGGLGTQY

v_call: TRBV19
j_call: TRBJ2-3
cdr3_aa: ATVDRSATDTQY

v_call: TRBV6-5
j_call: TRBJ2-7
cdr3_aa: ASSPSGNFYEQY

v_call: TRBV13
j_call: TRBJ1-5
cdr3_aa: ASSPVGHLD

v_call: TRBV18
j_call: TRBJ1-5
cdr3_aa: ASSPATSTGRKPQH

v_call: TRBV6-5
j_call: TRBJ2-7
cdr3_aa: ASSWAGNPYEQY

v_call: TRBV5-6
j_call: TRBJ2-3
cdr3_aa: ASSLGLAGMRSQDTQY

v_call: TRBV18
j_call: TRBJ1-1
cdr3_aa: ASSPGRTNTEAF

v_call: TRBV19
j_call: TRBJ2-5
cdr3_aa: ASGGTVQETQY

v_call: TRBV19
j_call: TRBJ2-5
cdr3_aa: ASSIGGGETQY

v_call: TRBV6-5
j_call: TRBJ2-2
cdr3_aa: ASSYGTGGGELF

v_call: TRBV28
j_call: TRBJ2-1
cdr3_aa: ASRSPRQTYNEQF

v_call: TRBV7-2
j_call: TRBJ2-3
cdr3_aa: ASSLITGMSTDTQY

v_call: TRBV5-1
j_call: TRBJ2-7
cdr3_aa: ASSLLAGTGNYEQY

v_call: TRBV30
j_call: TRBJ2-7
cdr3_aa: AWSLSSGYEQY

v_call: TRBV5-1
j_call: TRBJ2-1
cdr3_aa: ASSLAGGGTYNEQF

v_call: TRBV10-3
j_call: TRBJ1-1
cdr3_aa: AISPRSGDTEAF

v_call: TRBV10-3
j_call: TRBJ1-3
cdr3_aa: AIRQGGNTIY

v_call: TRBV27
j_call: TRBJ1-1
cdr3_aa: ASSAGAEAF

v_call: TRBV21-1
j_call: TRBJ2-7
cdr3_aa: ASSKGRGAGRAYEQY

v_call: TRBV29-1
j_call: TRBJ2-1
cdr3_aa: SATSGDEQF

v_call: TRBV28
j_call: TRBJ2-1
cdr3_aa: ASQGAASLYNEQF

v_call: TRBV27
j_call: TRBJ1-1
cdr3_aa: ASSLGGGVGEAF